The present TCR beta chain was sequenced within a study of blood T cell repertoires in COVID-19. Study overall: Sample material is recorded as cDNA or gDNA derived from T cells, B-cell-depleted T cells, or PBMCs.

The V and J ends lost 2 bases and 0 bases respectively, with 10 bases between them. CDR1 and CDR2 from the germline V gene are SQVTM and ANQGSEA. This CDR3 comprises 14 residues. This clone was found a few times. Repertoires were generated with immunoSEQ multiplex PCR, while TCRdb's copy carries only in-frame clones and drops some. The sample holds fewer than 150,000 clones, roughly 87% seen once. The specimen sequenced was peripheral blood. J is TRBJ1-2 and V is TRBV29-1; D is perhaps TRBD1 (5 bases). The clonotype comes from a human donor in a cohort sampled during active COVID-19. CDR3 DNA sequence: TGCAGCGTTGAAAGACGACAGACTAACTATGGCTACACCTTC. Translated: CSVERRQTNYGYTF.